What follows describes a single T cell receptor (beta chain). The same CDR3 arises from other DNA sequences in this sample as well. This entry is derived from a study of shared clonotypes between healthy human individuals. In the CD4+ fraction, cells were divided into CD45RA+ naive and CD45RA-negative memory subsets. CDR3 length: 12 residues. The V and J ends lost 2 bases and 3 bases respectively, with 3 bases between them. Germline CDR1 SNHLY, CDR2 FYNNEI. The repertoire was sequenced with immunoSEQ multiplex PCR; TCRdb's copy has only in-frame clones and lacks some. Of 1,400,000 or so clones listed, 97% to 99% are singletons.

The rearrangement uses TRBV2 and TRBJ2-3, with D uncertain. The sequence was collected from a man younger than 40 in good health. Specimen: naive CD4+ T cells sorted from blood. The subset is: CD45RA+ positively selected. CDR3 residues: CASSERTDTQYF. CDR3 in DNA: TGTGCCAGCAGTGAACGGACAGATACGCAGTATTTT.